A single T cell receptor (beta chain) is shown here with its context. Its antigen is still unknown. The CDR3 end shows no conserved phenylalanine or tryptophan, and so a read error is likely. There are 14 residues in the CDR3. The J segment lost 13 bases and the V segment lost 5 bases, leaving 13 bases of the junction unmatched. Synthesis of TCR beta cDNA was carried out from 500 ng total RNA with a constant-region primer. ARM-PCR, slightly modified, supplied the TCR beta libraries through three nested multiplex PCR rounds. Each of the first two PCR rounds ran approximately 10 cycles with TRBV1-TRBV30 forward and C-beta reverse primers. Each CDR3 protein is one row after TCRdb ran MiXCR on the multiplex PCR reads. Of roughly 91,000 distinct CDR3 sequences in the sample, more than 60% are singletons; the top ten hold around 9.5%. The sample originates from a study of tumor-infiltrating lymphocytes in primary liver carcinoma. Study results and caveats: Only about 7-25% of top clones were detected in each of the five tumor regions.

Scientists recovered RNA and DNA together from roughly 18-30 mg of unsorted bulk tissue. The origin of this receptor is a woman in her sixties or seventies with primary liver carcinoma and hepatitis B virus infection. The V gene is TRBV12-3 or TRBV12-4, the J gene TRBJ2-1; 8 bases fit TRBD1. The sample comprised liver tumor tissue from sampling region 5. Subset in this sample: tumor region T5, tumor centre. CDR3 bases: TGTGCCAGCAGTGACAGGGGCCGTCACGGGGAACAGTTCTTA. It specifies CASSDRGRHGEQFL.